This T cell receptor beta chain was captured by sequencing in a study of Tregs in tolerant kidney transplant recipients (dated by TCRdb to the late 2010s). About the full investigation: Before combined kidney and bone marrow transplantation, this study identified donor-specific regulatory T cells using TCRbeta sequencing and then followed those same cells after transplant. The study at large found these results: Expanding Tregs with activated donor B cells appeared to identify the most biologically relevant and donor-specific TCRbeta repertoire. The study was limited by small patient numbers, and the findings need validation in larger populations and under other immunosuppression protocols. Donor-specific Treg expansion was found to exceed global Treg expansion in tolerant patients, suggesting antigen-driven rather than nonspecific expansion. Biological reproducibility was not directly assessed, although technical replication error appeared to be minimal. PCR primers changed over time for some patients, so nucleotide-level comparison across those patients' samples was not possible.

A word on this clone: The antigen this receptor binds is unknown. It has no much larger one-base neighbor in the sample; base qualities were not kept.

What the time point label conveys for this sample: 6 months after combined kidney and bone marrow transplant. The transplants used related donors along with nonmyeloablative bone marrow transplantation, and in the human trials mixed chimerism was transient. Thawed PBMCs were FACS-sorted into unstimulated Tregs (CD4+CD25+CD127-), CD4+ non-Tregs (CD4+CD25-), CD4 cells and CD8 cells. A few combined kidney and bone marrow transplant recipients from the ITN036ST trial were included as patients, and samples were available only from these trial subjects. Healthy control blood was processed to PBMCs with a Ficoll density gradient and then cryopreserved, whereas patient PBMCs were collected both before and after transplant. The CDR3 measures 12 amino acids from cysteine to phenylalanine. Of all the DNA, just the CDR3 is kept, 36 bases in frame from base 1. The germline V gene (reference sequence) yields MNHEY for CDR1 and SMNVEV for CDR2. After removal of 3 bases from V and 11 bases from J, the junction retains 5 bases not matched to a gene.

Genomic DNA was extracted from sorted cells with the QIAGEN DNeasy Blood and Tissue Kit for TCRbeta CDR3 sequencing. Through immunoSEQ, high-throughput TCRbeta CDR3 sequencing was done commercially, including PCR amplification with internal controls and bias correction. Per the authors' processing: Unique productive TCRbeta sequences were defined by CDR3 nucleotide sequence where primers matched, and otherwise by CDR3 amino acid sequence together with Vbeta and Jbeta genes. Sorting error was corrected by removing sequences shared between sorted populations at a frequency ratio of 2:1 or less, and the remaining shared sequences were assigned to the higher population. Sequences were defined as donor-reactive when expanded at least 5-fold in CFSE-low cells versus unstimulated cells and present at a frequency of at least 0.01% in CFSE-low cells. Repertoire divergence was quantified by Jensen-Shannon divergence using the top 100 TCRbeta sequences ranked by frequency. For samples with multiple sequencing runs, sorting error was corrected separately for each run before the runs were pooled. The immuneACCESS repertoire file appears here via TCRdb, limited to in-frame rearrangements. These files lack a portion of the clones; in checked studies, under half of the deficit traces to unresolved V genes, and the cause of the others is not known. V, J and clone size derive from that table, while D and trimming were established from the DNA sequence. The sample table records about 64,000 clones; 87% of these occur just once. The ten largest clonotypes hold 3.8% of the sample.

The origin of this receptor is a human patient who received a combined kidney and bone marrow transplant. Some T cells present after a transplant may be cells of the graft donor. The chain employs TRBV27 and TRBJ2-5; 8 nucleotides in the junction match TRBD1. The specimen comprised CD4+ T cells from blood (PBMCs), sampled 6 months after the transplant. The CDR3 protein: CASSFRQGAQYF. The DNA sequence is TGTGCCAGCAGTTTCAGGCAGGGGGCACAGTACTTC.